Listed here are 14 T cell receptor beta chains from one sample, sequenced in a study of regulatory T cells in long-lasting Graves disease. Researchers made TCR beta libraries by using iRepertoire HTBI primers and running Arm-PCR on CDR3 regions. TCRdb processed the multiplex PCR reads anew with MiXCR; each CDR3 protein has one entry. The table shows around 460,000 distinct CDR3 sequences, with about 20% occurring only once. The sample's time point: persistent/refractory GD, antithyroid drugs over 5 years with positive TRAb. Scientists built the TCR library using RNA that was extracted from PBMCs. Sequenced material: peripheral blood mononuclear cells (PBMCs), taken when the disease was refractory, from a patient treated with antithyroid drugs. Source of these receptors: a female donor with Graves disease.

This clonotype was detected once. The chain joins TRBV20-1 to TRBJ1-5, with a tentative D call TRBD1 (5 bases). The CDR3 covers 15 residues. CDR1 is DFQATT and CDR2 is SNEGSKA in the germline V gene (reference sequence). V was trimmed by 4 bases and J by 0 bases, leaving 13 bases between them. CDR3: CSATFLTDSNQPQHF. The CDR3, as DNA: TGCAGTGCTACCTTTCTGACAGATAGCAATCAGCCCCAGCATTTT.

This clonotype was recorded many times. The chain employs TRBV12-3 or TRBV12-4 and TRBJ2-7, with TRBD1 matching over 8 bases. The CDR3 extends over 13 amino acids. The J segment lost 6 bases and the V segment lost 5 bases, leaving 6 bases of the junction unmatched. The CDR3 region has the DNA TGTGCCAGCAGTCTAATCACAGGGGGCGAGCAGTACTTC. This translates into CASSLITGGEQYF.

This clonotype was detected many times. V usage is TRBV10-3 and J usage is TRBJ2-7; a possible D gene is TRBD1 (6 bases). Per germline, CDR1 ENHRY and CDR2 SYGVKD. The CDR3 spans 15 residues. V was trimmed by 8 bases and J by 1 base, leaving 18 bases between them. CDR3 residues: CAIARDTTSSYEQYF. The DNA for the CDR3 is TGTGCCATCGCCCGGGACACGACCAGTTCCTACGAGCAGTACTTC.

About this clonotype: The junction departs from the called germline gene at one end, perhaps through a read error. The V and J genes are TRBV12-3 or TRBV12-4 and TRBJ2-7; 8 bases match TRBD1. The CDR3 has 15 residues. Here the CDR3 DNA reads TGTGCCAACAGTCCCAGCCCGGGACAGGTCTACGAGCAATACTTC. Protein: CANSPSPGQVYEQYF.

This clonotype was counted ten times or more. The chain links TRBV12-3 or TRBV12-4 to TRBJ2-5; tentatively, D is TRBD2 (6 bases). Trimming removed 4 bases at V and 7 bases at J, with 13 bases between. The CDR3 consists of 13 residues. This CDR3 is CASSWGLRGTQYF. In DNA, the CDR3 is TGTGCCAGCAGTTGGGGACTTAGGGGGACCCAGTACTTC.

The rearrangement uses TRBV20-1 and TRBJ1-2; TRBD1 is a possible D gene (6 bases). The V and J ends lost 5 bases and 6 bases respectively, with 19 bases between them. Germline V gene data show CDR1 as DFQATT and CDR2 as SNEGSKA (reference sequence). This CDR3 has 14 amino acids. CDR3 in amino acids: CSALSQGGMDGYTF. The CDR3 DNA follows: TGCAGTGCTCTCTCGCAAGGGGGTATGGATGGCTACACCTTC.

The table lists this clonotype with many counts. The CDR3: CASSPDHTQYGYTF. CDR3 in DNA: TGTGCCAGCAGTCCAGATCACACTCAGTATGGCTACACCTTC. The genes are TRBV28 and TRBJ1-2, with D unresolved. The V end lost 5 bases, the J end lost 5 bases, and 15 bases lay between the germline ends. The germline V gene encodes CDR1 MDHEN and CDR2 SYDVKM. The CDR3 extends over 14 amino acids.

As for this clonotype: Compared with germline, one end of the junction differs, possibly owing to a read error. The chain carries TRBV6-1 and TRBJ1-2, with D possibly TRBD1 on 5 matching bases. The V gene's germline CDR1 is MNHNS and CDR2 SASEGT. The CDR3 runs 14 residues. DNA of the CDR3: TGTGCCGGCAGGTCCGGACAATGGGGCTATGGCTACACCTTC. Residues: CAGRSGQWGYGYTF.

This clonotype showed up just a few times. CDR3: CASSGYGELQYGYTF. CDR3 DNA: TGTGCCAGCAGCGGTTACGGGGAACTTCAGTATGGCTACACCTTC. The chain recombines TRBV7-9 with TRBJ1-2; D is undetermined. The germline V gene encodes CDR1 SEHNR and CDR2 FQNEAQ (reference sequence). CDR3 length: 15 amino acids. V was trimmed by 5 bases and J by 5 bases, leaving 18 bases between them.

This clonotype showed up many times. The junction and the germline gene differ at one end; a read error may be behind it. The chain employs TRBV12-3 or TRBV12-4 and TRBJ1-1; D remains unclear. This CDR3 spans 13 amino acids. CDR3: CASSFGPNTEASF. The CDR3 DNA sequence: TGTGCCAGCAGTTTCGGACCGAACACTGAAGCTTCCTTT.

The table lists this clonotype with a count of one. This could be a read error, since a much larger clone is one nucleotide away. The chain combines TRBV6-4 with TRBJ1-1; the D is unclear. Per germline, CDR1 MRHNA and CDR2 SNTAGT. The CDR3 is made up of 14 amino acids. The CDR3 sequence: CASSDSNRNTEASF. The CDR3, as DNA: TGTGCCAGCAGTGACTCGAACCGGAACACTGAAGCTTCCTTT.

The chain couples TRBV28 to TRBJ2-6, with no clear D. This CDR3 is built from 15 residues. Trimming stripped 2 bases from V and 2 bases from J, with 7 bases between. Germline CDR1 is MDHEN and CDR2 is SYDVKM. The CDR3 spells CASSLSTTGANVLTF. The CDR3 DNA is TGTGCCAGCAGTTTAAGTACCACTGGGGCCAACGTCCTGACTTTC.

Remarks on this clonotype: This sequence may be a read error, since a much larger clone differs from it by one base. The chain combines TRBV10-2 with TRBJ1-6, with D tentatively TRBD1 (6 bases). The ends were cut back, 0 bases at V and 9 bases at J, with 15 bases in the middle. The CDR3 totals 16 residues. Germline lookup yields CDR1 WSHSY and CDR2 SAAADI. Written as DNA, the CDR3 is TGCGCCAGCAGTGAGTCCGGGGGCGCGGGAGGTTCACCCCTCCACTTT. Translated, it gives CASSESGGAGGSPLHF.

This clonotype was seen repeatedly, ten times or more. This chain joins TRBV27 and TRBJ1-5; D may be TRBD1 (5 bases). The germline V gene has CDR1 MNHEY and CDR2 SMNVEV (reference sequence). V was pared by 3 bases and J by 0 bases, with 18 bases between. CDR3 length: 18 amino acids. Here the CDR3 reads CASSFSGPGVYSNQPQHF. CDR3 bases: TGTGCCAGCAGTTTTTCAGGCCCGGGGGTATATAGCAATCAGCCCCAGCATTTT.